Listed here are 10 T cell receptor beta chains from one sample, sequenced in a study of molecular identifiers for immune sequencing clone quantification. MiXCR, applied by TCRdb to the PCR reads, yields one record per CDR3 protein. The sample contains some 100,000 distinct CDR3 sequences, roughly 34% of which appear only once. Sequencing input: naive CD8+ T cells from blood, with Jurkat cell RNA spiked in. Subset: FACS-sorted CD8+CD4-CCR7+CD45RA+ naive T cells. These receptors were collected from a human donor in good health. Some libraries in this study had Jurkat cell RNA spiked in.

Many counts were recorded for this clonotype. The chain's CDR3 is CSVRGTNAYEQYF. The CDR3 DNA sequence: TGCAGCGTGAGGGGGACCAACGCCTACGAGCAGTACTTC. The chain is built from TRBV29-1 and TRBJ2-7; D perhaps matches TRBD1 (6 bases). The V gene lost 6 bases and the J gene lost 2 bases, with 14 bases spanning the gap. The CDR3 runs 13 residues. Germline V gene data show CDR1 as SQVTM and CDR2 as ANQGSEA.

Remarks on this clonotype: Mismatch with germline at one junction end may stem from a read error. V usage is TRBV29-1 and J usage is TRBJ1-5; D gene unclear. CDR3 size: 13 residues. Per germline, CDR1 SQVTM and CDR2 ANQGSEA. CDR3 sequence reads: CCVLEYKNQPQHF. The CDR3 DNA reads TGCTGCGTTTTGGAATATAAGAATCAGCCCCAGCATTTT. Complete variable domain (other parts from reference TRBV29-1 and TRBJ1-5): SAVISQKPSRDICQRGTSLTIQCQVDSQVTMMFWYRQQPGQSLTLIATANQGSEATYESGFVIDKFPISRPNLTFSTLTVSNMSPEDSSIYLCCVLEYKNQPQHFGDGTRLSIL.

As to this clonotype: This may be a read error, as it is one base from a much larger clone. The V and J genes are TRBV3-1 and TRBJ1-2, with D perhaps matching TRBD1 (5 bases). The V and J ends lost 0 bases and 5 bases respectively, with 13 bases between them. The germline CDR1 and CDR2 sequences are LGHDT and YNNKEL (reference sequence). The CDR3 length is 15 residues. CDR3 region: CASSQEGADVYGYTF. CDR3 nucleotides: TGTGCCAGCAGCCAAGAAGGGGCAGACGTTTATGGCTACACCTTC.

Comments on this clonotype: The junction differs from germline at one of its ends, possibly a read error. The chain's CDR3 is CTSSNRTAYEQYF. The CDR3 coding sequence is TGTACCAGCAGTAACCGGACGGCCTACGAGCAGTACTTC. The V call is TRBV6-6, the J call TRBJ2-7; no reliable D call. Germline CDR1 is MNHNY and CDR2 is SVGAGI (reference sequence). The CDR3 spans 13 residues.

The CDR3 coding sequence is TGTGCCAGCAATACCCGTGGAACCGGGGAGCTGTTTTTT. Encoded protein: CASNTRGTGELFF. The rearrangement joins TRBV7-6 to TRBJ2-2; no reliable D call. Germline V CDR1 and CDR2: SGHVS, FNYEAQ. V dropped 7 bases and J dropped 5 bases, with 11 bases sitting between them. This CDR3 is 13 amino acids long.

Remarks on this clonotype: Sequence at one end of the junction differs from germline and may be a read error. This chain connects TRBV25-1 to TRBJ1-1; D unclear. Germline V gene data show CDR1 as MGHDK and CDR2 as SYGVNS. This CDR3 has 14 amino acids. CDR3 DNA sequence: TGTGCCAGCAGTGAATCGACCGTTAACACTGAAGCTAACTTT. Its protein is CASSESTVNTEANF.

As to this clonotype: This clone may be a read error of a much larger clone one base away. The chain joins TRBV12-3 or TRBV12-4 to TRBJ2-2; D ambiguous. The length of the CDR3 is 12 residues. Trimming removed 6 bases from V and 6 bases from J, with 8 bases in between. CDR3 residues: CASSPAAGELFF. Here the CDR3 DNA reads TGTGCCAGCAGCCCGGCGGCCGGGGAGCTGTTTTTT.

Turning to this clonotype: It may be a read error: a sequence one base away is much more abundant. This CDR3 fails to terminate in the conserved phenylalanine or tryptophan, so it likely reflects a read error. As DNA, the CDR3 is TGTGCCAGCAGTTTATCTCTAACGGGACTAGCGGGAAGTACAGATACGCAGTATTTA. It encodes CASSLSLTGLAGSTDTQYL. The chain joins TRBV28 to TRBJ2-3; 13 bases are shared with TRBD2. V lost 1 base and J lost 3; bases outside the gene matches: 10. The CDR3 loop spans 19 amino acids. CDR1 is MDHEN and CDR2 is SYDVKM in the germline V gene.

The rearrangement uses TRBV7-2 and TRBJ2-1; a weak D match, TRBD2 (6 bases). The CDR3 covers 17 residues. Germline CDR1 SGHTA, CDR2 FQGNSA. Trimming shortened V by 2 bases and J by 3 bases, and 17 bases separated the two germline ends. CDR3 sequence (DNA): TGTGCCAGCAGCTTAAGGAGTGCCGGGACTCGCTACAATGAGCAGTTCTTC. Protein sequence: CASSLRSAGTRYNEQFF.

As to this clonotype: The junction differs from germline at one of its ends, possibly a read error. CDR3 nucleotide sequence: TGCAGCGTTGTAGCGCAGGGGGCCTACGGGCAGTACTTC. It translates to CSVVAQGAYGQYF. The chain combines TRBV29-1 with TRBJ2-7; TRBD1 matches at 8 bases. This CDR3 has 13 amino acids. Germline-derived CDR1 and CDR2 are SQVTM and ANQGSEA.